The clone carrying this T cell receptor (beta chain) has just a few counts. The CDR3 length is 15 residues. The junction had 7 bases not matched to a gene; V was cut back by 5 bases and J by 3 bases. Germline assignment: CDR1 LNHDA and CDR2 SQIVND (reference sequence). As originally analysed: The authors estimated nucleated cell counts from reference gene primer amplification. The repertoire was sequenced with immunoSEQ multiplex PCR; TCRdb's copy has only in-frame clones and lacks some. For V, J and clone size, that table is used; D and trimming come from the DNA. The sample shows 150,000 or so clones, roughly 81% of them seen only once. These data are taken from a study of blood T cell repertoires in COVID-19. Study overall: Sites across the United States, Italy and Spain contributed samples from acute and convalescent COVID-19. PBMCs, B-cell-depleted T cells, or T cells provided the cDNA or gDNA that made up the material.

This sequence originates from a woman between 45 and 60 years old with active or convalescent COVID-19. The chain joins TRBV19 to TRBJ1-1; 9 bases match TRBD1. The sample consisted of peripheral blood. In DNA form, the CDR3 reads TGTGCCAGTAGTCCCGCAACAGGGGGCCACACTGAAGCTTTCTTT. It codes for CASSPATGGHTEAFF.